The rows below give T cell receptor beta chains drawn from one sample of a study of blood T cell repertoires in COVID-19. Profiled with immunoSEQ multiplex PCR; TCRdb holds only in-frame clones, not every one. The sample lists some 200,000 clones, approximately 84% occurring once. The sample taken for sequencing was PBMCs or T cells enriched from blood (not recorded which). The receptors come from a man aged 35 to 55 who had recovered from COVID-19. The CDR3 runs from the conserved cysteine through the conserved F or W. D genes are given only for firm matches. Not all rows give a size; the values are once, few, many and, for expanded clones, a class.

>NA|NA|TRBJ1-1|TRBV10-3
CAISEERDLFWGAWTEAFF
TGTGCCATCAGTGAGGAGAGAGATCTTTTTTGGGGCGCCTGGACTGAAGCTTTCTTT
>NA|NA|TRBJ1-6|TRBV7-9
CASSLPQVNSPLHF
TGTGCCAGCAGCTTACCACAGGTTAATTCACCCCTCCACTTT
>NA|NA|TRBJ1-2|TRBV6-5
CASRPNRVGGYTF
TGTGCCAGCAGACCTAACAGGGTAGGCGGCTACACCTTC
>NA|TRBD1|TRBJ2-7|TRBV18
CASSPTGGGSYEQYF
TGTGCCAGCTCACCCACAGGGGGAGGTTCCTACGAGCAGTACTTC
>NA|NA|TRBJ1-1|TRBV6-2/TRBV6-3
CASSYWQVNTEAFF
TGTGCCAGCAGTTACTGGCAGGTGAACACTGAAGCTTTCTTT
>NA|TRBD1|TRBJ1-1|TRBV5-1
CASSLGQGYTEAFF
TGCGCCAGCAGCTTGGGACAGGGGTACACTGAAGCTTTCTTT
>many|TRBD2|TRBJ2-7|TRBV4-3
CASSQDLSLAGVYEQYF
TGCGCCAGCAGCCAAGATCTGAGTTTAGCGGGGGTCTACGAGCAGTACTTC
>NA|NA|TRBJ1-2|TRBV5-4
CASSLVSGSSYGYTF
TGTGCCAGCAGCTTGGTTTCAGGGTCTAGCTATGGCTACACCTTC
>once|NA|TRBJ1-4|TRBV4-1
CASSPLGTEGNEKLFF
TGCGCCAGCAGCCCGCTGGGGACTGAAGGAAATGAAAAACTGTTTTTT
>NA|TRBD2|TRBJ2-7|TRBV7-9
CASSSTRGLAGGGEQYF
TGTGCCAGCAGCTCGACCCGCGGACTAGCGGGGGGAGGGGAGCAGTACTTC
>NA|NA|TRBJ2-3|TRBV7-9
CASSLGQGGSQLTQYF
TGTGCCAGCAGCTTAGGGCAGGGCGGTTCCCAGTTAACGCAGTATTTT
>NA|TRBD1|TRBJ2-5|TRBV7-8
CASSGTEVPGETQYF
TGTGCCAGCAGCGGGACAGAGGTCCCGGGAGAGACCCAGTACTTC
>NA|TRBD1|TRBJ2-2|TRBV27
CASSQRDRDPRGELFF
TGTGCCAGCAGTCAGAGGGACAGGGACCCTCGCGGGGAGCTGTTTTTT
>once|NA|TRBJ1-6|TRBV28
CASSLGHRNSPLHF
TGTGCCAGCAGTTTGGGACACCGAAATTCACCCCTCCACTTT
>NA|NA|TRBJ1-2|TRBV21-1
CASSSRASGGYTF
TGTGCCAGCAGCTCCCGCGCCTCGGGTGGCTACACCTTC
>NA|TRBD1|TRBJ1-2|TRBV11-2
CASSSGGFYGYTF
TGTGCCAGCAGCTCAGGGGGCTTCTATGGCTACACCTTC
>NA|NA|TRBJ2-1|TRBV5-6
CASRLGAGEVEQFF
TGTGCCAGCAGGTTGGGGGCCGGGGAGGTTGAGCAGTTCTTC
>NA|TRBD2|TRBJ2-1|TRBV4-2
CASSSRTGGDEQFF
TGTGCCAGCAGCTCCCGAACTGGGGGGGATGAGCAGTTCTTC
>once|NA|TRBJ2-2|TRBV28
CASEQGNTGELFF
TGTGCCAGCGAGCAGGGGAACACCGGGGAGCTGTTTTTT
>NA|TRBD1|TRBJ1-3|TRBV7-2
CASSFTGTGSNTIYF
TGTGCCAGCAGCTTTACCGGGACAGGGAGTAACACCATATATTTT
>NA|TRBD1|TRBJ1-4|TRBV7-9
CASSLADRGTNEKLFF
TGTGCCAGCAGCTTAGCGGACAGGGGGACGAATGAAAAACTGTTTTTT
>NA|TRBD1|TRBJ1-6|TRBV12-5
CASGLPTRQGYNSPLHF
TGTGCTAGTGGTTTGCCGACCCGACAGGGCTATAATTCACCCCTCCACTTT
>few|NA|TRBJ2-2|TRBV29-1
CSVKTGTPRTGELFF
TGCAGCGTAAAAACCGGGACTCCGAGGACCGGGGAGCTGTTTTTT
>NA|NA|TRBJ2-1|TRBV30
CAGNQQYNEQFF
TGTGCCGGCAACCAACAATACAATGAGCAGTTCTTC
>NA|TRBD1|TRBJ1-1|TRBV12-3/TRBV12-4
CASSGTVNTEAFF
TGTGCCAGCAGCGGGACAGTGAACACTGAAGCTTTCTTT
>few|TRBD1|TRBJ1-2|TRBV28
CASSTPLTGLNYGYTF
TGTGCCAGCAGCACCCCACTGACAGGGCTTAACTATGGCTACACCTTC
>NA|NA|TRBJ1-2|TRBV5-5
CASSESLPGSYGYTF
TGTGCCAGCAGCGAATCATTACCGGGGAGCTATGGCTACACCTTC
>NA|TRBD1|TRBJ1-6|TRBV12-3/TRBV12-4
CASRGQGYSPLHF
TGTGCCAGCAGGGGACAGGGTTATTCACCCCTCCACTTT
>few|NA|TRBJ2-3|TRBV5-4
CASSGWVEDTQYF
TGTGCCAGCAGCGGCTGGGTGGAGGATACGCAGTATTTT
>NA|TRBD2|TRBJ2-7|TRBV4-2
CASSLRGGEQYF
TGTGCCAGCAGCCTCCGGGGGGGGGAGCAGTACTTC
>NA|TRBD1|TRBJ2-2|TRBV10-2
CASRAGGEELFF
TGCGCCAGTAGGGCAGGGGGCGAGGAGCTGTTTTTT
>NA|TRBD1|TRBJ1-1|TRBV9
CASSVVGDRETFF
TGTGCCAGCAGCGTAGTGGGGGACAGAGAAACTTTCTTT
>NA|TRBD1|TRBJ1-1|TRBV5-5
CASSVLTGAEAFF
TGTGCCAGCAGCGTTCTAACAGGGGCGGAAGCTTTCTTT
>NA|NA|TRBJ2-5|TRBV9
CASSVAGGLRETQYF
TGTGCCAGCAGCGTAGCTGGGGGCCTGAGGGAGACCCAGTACTTC
>NA|NA|TRBJ1-6|TRBV14
CASSPLTTTNSPLHF
TGTGCCAGCAGCCCTTTAACAACTACTAATTCACCCCTCCACTTT
>NA|TRBD1|TRBJ1-3|TRBV19
CASVDRPNSGNTIYF
TGTGCCAGTGTGGACAGGCCCAACTCTGGAAACACCATATATTTT
>NA|TRBD1|TRBJ2-7|TRBV6-5
CASSSDRDPYEQYF
TGTGCCAGCAGCTCGGACAGGGATCCCTACGAGCAGTACTTC
>NA|NA|TRBJ2-5|TRBV19
CASSPGEETQYF
TGTGCCAGTAGTCCAGGCGAGGAGACCCAGTACTTC
>NA|NA|TRBJ2-1|TRBV7-8
CASSLGLFGGDNEQFF
TGTGCCAGCAGCTTAGGGTTATTTGGAGGGGACAATGAGCAGTTCTTC
>NA|TRBD2|TRBJ2-7|TRBV5-1
CASSLAGFGGGDYEQYF
TGCGCCAGCAGCTTGGCCGGCTTTGGCGGGGGGGATTACGAGCAGTACTTC
>NA|NA|TRBJ1-1|TRBV7-9
CASSLEALGTEAFF
TGTGCCAGCAGCTTAGAAGCCCTCGGGACTGAAGCTTTCTTT
>NA|NA|TRBJ1-5|TRBV6-5
CASSSLFNQPQHF
TGTGCCAGCAGTTCACTCTTCAATCAGCCCCAGCATTTT
>NA|NA|TRBJ1-4|TRBV10-3
CAISESAGRNEKLFF
TGTGCCATCAGTGAGTCGGCAGGGCGGAATGAAAAACTGTTTTTT
>NA|TRBD2|TRBJ2-7|TRBV7-2
CASSFKTSGENEQYF
TGTGCCAGCAGCTTTAAGACTAGCGGGGAAAACGAGCAGTACTTC
>NA|NA|TRBJ1-1|TRBV6-6
CASSYARGGYNTEAFF
TGTGCCAGCAGTTACGCCCGGGGGGGATATAACACTGAAGCTTTCTTT
>NA|TRBD1|TRBJ1-4|TRBV5-4
CASSKPGGPGEKLFF
TGTGCCAGCAGTAAGCCAGGGGGCCCAGGTGAAAAACTGTTTTTT